A selection of T cell receptor beta chains follows, all from one sample in a study of response to subunit inactivated influenza vaccine. MiXCR, applied by TCRdb to the RT-PCR reads, yields one record per CDR3 protein. The table has under 800,000 distinct CDR3 sequences, 14% seen once. Sequenced here: PBMCs from blood, sampled less than 15 days before vaccination. The receptors derive from a man in his forties or fifties who received an inactivated influenza vaccine. CDR3s include the opening cysteine and the closing phenylalanine or tryptophan. A D gene is named only where the DNA matches it firmly. Size is omitted from some rows. Given values are once, few, many or a class for expanded clones.

D gene: -
clone size: few
CDR3 length: 13
V gene: TRBV24-1
J gene: TRBJ2-1
CDR3 DNA: TGTGCCACCAGTGGTGGGATCCTCAATGAGCAGTTCTTC
CDR3 protein: CATSGGILNEQFF

D gene: -
clone size: -
CDR3 length: 15
V gene: TRBV20-1
J gene: TRBJ2-2
CDR3 DNA: TGCAGTGCTAGAGGTCGTCGACCAAACACCGGGGAGCTGTTTTTT
CDR3 protein: CSARGRRPNTGELFF

D gene: TRBD2
clone size: -
CDR3 length: 18
V gene: TRBV28
J gene: TRBJ2-5
CDR3 DNA: TGTGCCAGCAGCAGATCCGGACTAGCGGGGGGCACGCAAGAGACCCAGTACTTC
CDR3 protein: CASSRSGLAGGTQETQYF

D gene: -
clone size: few
CDR3 length: 15
V gene: TRBV4-3
J gene: TRBJ2-5
CDR3 DNA: TGCGCCAGCAGCCAAGAAAGGTTGCGGCAAGAGACCCAGTACTTC
CDR3 protein: CASSQERLRQETQYF

D gene: -
clone size: -
CDR3 length: 15
V gene: TRBV19
J gene: TRBJ2-2
CDR3 DNA: TGTGCCAGTAGCCCGGGAGTGGGGGGCCCCGGGGAGCTGTTTTTT
CDR3 protein: CASSPGVGGPGELFF

D gene: -
clone size: -
CDR3 length: 16
V gene: TRBV25-1
J gene: TRBJ2-5
CDR3 DNA: TGTGCCAGCAGTGACCTAACAGGGACTGTACAAGAGACCCAGTACTTC
CDR3 protein: CASSDLTGTVQETQYF

D gene: -
clone size: many
CDR3 length: 12
V gene: TRBV27
J gene: TRBJ2-3
CDR3 DNA: TGTGCCAGCAGTAGAACCCCAGATACGCAGTATTTT
CDR3 protein: CASSRTPDTQYF

D gene: -
clone size: -
CDR3 length: 15
V gene: TRBV18
J gene: TRBJ2-7
CDR3 DNA: TGTGCCAGCTCACCACCGGGCCCCGCGAGCTACGAGCAGTACTTC
CDR3 protein: CASSPPGPASYEQYF

D gene: -
clone size: -
CDR3 length: 15
V gene: TRBV12-3/TRBV12-4
J gene: TRBJ1-2
CDR3 DNA: TGTGCCAGCAGTCCCCAGGTGGCTGGGGGCTATGGCTACACCTTC
CDR3 protein: CASSPQVAGGYGYTF

D gene: TRBD2
clone size: -
CDR3 length: 14
V gene: TRBV20-1
J gene: TRBJ2-3
CDR3 DNA: TGCAGTGCTAGCGGGGGGGCTAGCACAGATACGCAGTATTTT
CDR3 protein: CSASGGASTDTQYF

D gene: -
clone size: many
CDR3 length: 18
V gene: TRBV5-1
J gene: TRBJ2-7
CDR3 DNA: TGCGCCAGCAGCGACCATGATTTGAGGGTTTCACGAGCCTACGAGCAGTACTTC
CDR3 protein: CASSDHDLRVSRAYEQYF

D gene: TRBD1
clone size: -
CDR3 length: 13
V gene: TRBV15
J gene: TRBJ2-2
CDR3 DNA: TGTGCCACCCGACAGGGTGGAACCGGGGAGCTGTTTTTT
CDR3 protein: CATRQGGTGELFF

D gene: TRBD2
clone size: -
CDR3 length: 14
V gene: TRBV3-1
J gene: TRBJ2-4
CDR3 DNA: TGTGCCAGCAGCCCAAGCGGGGGGGCCTTCCTTCAGTACTTC
CDR3 protein: CASSPSGGAFLQYF

D gene: TRBD2
clone size: few
CDR3 length: 14
V gene: TRBV11-2
J gene: TRBJ2-3
CDR3 DNA: TGTGCCAGCAGCTTAGAGAGGCTAGCGGGGTCGCAGTATTTT
CDR3 protein: CASSLERLAGSQYF

D gene: TRBD1
clone size: -
CDR3 length: 15
V gene: TRBV28
J gene: TRBJ1-4
CDR3 DNA: TGTGCCAGCCTCGGGACAGGGACAACTAATGAAAAACTGTTTTTT
CDR3 protein: CASLGTGTTNEKLFF

D gene: TRBD2
clone size: few
CDR3 length: 14
V gene: TRBV7-3
J gene: TRBJ2-1
CDR3 DNA: TGTGCCAGCAGCGGTAGCGGGAGTCTAGGTGAGCAGTTCTTC
CDR3 protein: CASSGSGSLGEQFF

D gene: -
clone size: -
CDR3 length: 12
V gene: TRBV4-2
J gene: TRBJ2-5
CDR3 DNA: TGTGCCAGCAGCCAAGAGTCTGGAACCCAGTACTTC
CDR3 protein: CASSQESGTQYF

D gene: TRBD1
clone size: few
CDR3 length: 15
V gene: TRBV5-1
J gene: TRBJ2-5
CDR3 DNA: TGCGCCAGCAGCTCTTGGACAGGGGGCGCGGAGACCCAGTACTTC
CDR3 protein: CASSSWTGGAETQYF

D gene: -
clone size: few
CDR3 length: 13
V gene: TRBV5-5
J gene: TRBJ1-1
CDR3 DNA: TGTGCCAGCAGCTTGGGTACAGGGAAAGAAGCTTTCTTT
CDR3 protein: CASSLGTGKEAFF

D gene: TRBD2
clone size: -
CDR3 length: 15
V gene: TRBV7-3
J gene: TRBJ2-1
CDR3 DNA: TGTGCCAGCAGCTTAACCCTAGCGGGAGTCAATGAGCAGTTCTTC
CDR3 protein: CASSLTLAGVNEQFF

D gene: -
clone size: few
CDR3 length: 15
V gene: TRBV7-8
J gene: TRBJ1-5
CDR3 DNA: TGTGCCAGCAGCTTAGCCTCGGGGGGCGGTCAGCCCCAGCATTTT
CDR3 protein: CASSLASGGGQPQHF

D gene: TRBD2
clone size: many
CDR3 length: 16
V gene: TRBV11-2
J gene: TRBJ2-5
CDR3 DNA: TGTGCCAGCGCAATTTCTAGCGGGGGGCTCAGGGGGACCCAGTACTTC
CDR3 protein: CASAISSGGLRGTQYF

D gene: -
clone size: once
CDR3 length: 16
V gene: TRBV4-2
J gene: TRBJ2-7
CDR3 DNA: TGTGCCATCAGCCCCGGGCTCCTCTGCTCGTCCCGCGCGCAGTACTTC
CDR3 protein: CAISPGLLCSSRAQYF

D gene: -
clone size: few
CDR3 length: 16
V gene: TRBV6-2/TRBV6-3
J gene: TRBJ2-1
CDR3 DNA: TGTGCCAGCAGCCCTTTACACCCGAGCTCCTACAATGAGCAGTTCTTC
CDR3 protein: CASSPLHPSSYNEQFF

D gene: TRBD2
clone size: -
CDR3 length: 14
V gene: TRBV4-3
J gene: TRBJ2-1
CDR3 DNA: TGCGCCAGCAGCCAGACTAGCGGGAGTTATGAGCAGTTCTTC
CDR3 protein: CASSQTSGSYEQFF

D gene: TRBD2
clone size: -
CDR3 length: 15
V gene: TRBV7-9
J gene: TRBJ2-1
CDR3 DNA: TGTGCCAGCAGCGCCGCGGGACTAGCGAGAAATGAGCAGTTCTTC
CDR3 protein: CASSAAGLARNEQFF

D gene: -
clone size: few
CDR3 length: 15
V gene: TRBV7-9
J gene: TRBJ2-5
CDR3 DNA: TGTGCCAGCAGCTGGGACTCTTTGTACCAAGAGACCCAGTACTTC
CDR3 protein: CASSWDSLYQETQYF

D gene: TRBD1
clone size: -
CDR3 length: 16
V gene: TRBV27
J gene: TRBJ1-5
CDR3 DNA: TGTGCCAGCAGTTTCCGACAGGGTTCGGGCAATCAGCCCCAGCATTTT
CDR3 protein: CASSFRQGSGNQPQHF

D gene: -
clone size: few
CDR3 length: 16
V gene: TRBV9
J gene: TRBJ2-7
CDR3 DNA: TGTGCCAGCAGCGTAGGTGGTGCTACGGGGGACTACGAGCAGTACTTC
CDR3 protein: CASSVGGATGDYEQYF

D gene: -
clone size: -
CDR3 length: 13
V gene: TRBV29-1
J gene: TRBJ2-3
CDR3 DNA: TGCAGCGTTCTCTTGTCGATCGTAGATACGCAGTATTTT
CDR3 protein: CSVLLSIVDTQYF

D gene: -
clone size: few
CDR3 length: 12
V gene: TRBV15
J gene: TRBJ1-3
CDR3 DNA: TGTGCCACCAGCGCTTCTGGAAACACCATATATTTT
CDR3 protein: CATSASGNTIYF

D gene: -
clone size: few
CDR3 length: 12
V gene: TRBV29-1
J gene: TRBJ1-2
CDR3 DNA: TGCAGCGTTGAGAGGGCTGTCTATGGCTACACCTTC
CDR3 protein: CSVERAVYGYTF

D gene: -
clone size: -
CDR3 length: 14
V gene: TRBV7-3
J gene: TRBJ1-3
CDR3 DNA: TGTGCCAACAATCCCAGTCGCTCTGGAAACACCATATATTTT
CDR3 protein: CANNPSRSGNTIYF

D gene: TRBD1
clone size: -
CDR3 length: 19
V gene: TRBV4-1
J gene: TRBJ1-2
CDR3 DNA: TGCGCCAGCAGCCGAGACAGAACCCCAACAGGGGGCAGGAACTATGGCTACACCTTC
CDR3 protein: CASSRDRTPTGGRNYGYTF

D gene: -
clone size: -
CDR3 length: 16
V gene: TRBV4-2
J gene: TRBJ2-1
CDR3 DNA: TGTGCCAGCAGCCAAGGGTCAGGAAACACCTACAATGAGCAGTTCTTC
CDR3 protein: CASSQGSGNTYNEQFF

D gene: TRBD1
clone size: -
CDR3 length: 14
V gene: TRBV3-1
J gene: TRBJ2-1
CDR3 DNA: TGTGCCAGCAGCCGGGACAGGTACTACAATGAGCAGTTCTTC
CDR3 protein: CASSRDRYYNEQFF

D gene: -
clone size: few
CDR3 length: 13
V gene: TRBV29-1
J gene: TRBJ2-1
CDR3 DNA: TGCAGCGTTGAGGAGGGCTTCTACAATGAGCAGTTCTTC
CDR3 protein: CSVEEGFYNEQFF

D gene: TRBD2
clone size: many
CDR3 length: 13
V gene: TRBV5-1
J gene: TRBJ2-3
CDR3 DNA: TGCGCCAGCAGCGCGGGAGGGACAGATACGCAGTATTTT
CDR3 protein: CASSAGGTDTQYF

D gene: -
clone size: -
CDR3 length: 13
V gene: TRBV11-2
J gene: TRBJ1-2
CDR3 DNA: TGTGCCAGCAGCCGTGGTCCGGTTCAGGGCTACACCTTC
CDR3 protein: CASSRGPVQGYTF

D gene: -
clone size: -
CDR3 length: 12
V gene: TRBV30
J gene: TRBJ2-7
CDR3 DNA: TGTGCCTGGAGTGGGTACCTTTACGAGCAGTACTTC
CDR3 protein: CAWSGYLYEQYF

D gene: -
clone size: few
CDR3 length: 12
V gene: TRBV20-1
J gene: TRBJ1-1
CDR3 DNA: TGCAGTGTCAGGGCTGATGCCACTGAAGCTTTCTTT
CDR3 protein: CSVRADATEAFF

D gene: -
clone size: -
CDR3 length: 14
V gene: TRBV20-1
J gene: TRBJ2-3
CDR3 DNA: TGCAGTGCTAGTCTACGGGGGAGCACAGATACGCAGTATTTT
CDR3 protein: CSASLRGSTDTQYF

D gene: -
clone size: -
CDR3 length: 13
V gene: TRBV7-9
J gene: TRBJ1-5
CDR3 DNA: TGTGCCAGCAGCTTAGCGTACAATCAGCCCCAGCATTTT
CDR3 protein: CASSLAYNQPQHF

D gene: TRBD2
clone size: -
CDR3 length: 16
V gene: TRBV15
J gene: TRBJ2-3
CDR3 DNA: TGTGCCACCAGCAGAGGGACTAGCCCCTATCTCAATACGCAGTATTTT
CDR3 protein: CATSRGTSPYLNTQYF

D gene: TRBD1
clone size: -
CDR3 length: 16
V gene: TRBV4-2
J gene: TRBJ2-5
CDR3 DNA: TGTGCCAGCAGCCAAAAAGGGACAGGGGGCGACGAGACCCAGTACTTC
CDR3 protein: CASSQKGTGGDETQYF

D gene: -
clone size: -
CDR3 length: 12
V gene: TRBV5-1
J gene: TRBJ2-7
CDR3 DNA: TGCGCCAGTTGGGAGAGGATCTACGAGCAGTACTTC
CDR3 protein: CASWERIYEQYF

D gene: -
clone size: few
CDR3 length: 15
V gene: TRBV5-1
J gene: TRBJ1-4
CDR3 DNA: TGCGCCAGCAGCTTGCACCCGGGGACCGATGAAAAACTGTTTTTT
CDR3 protein: CASSLHPGTDEKLFF

D gene: TRBD2
clone size: few
CDR3 length: 13
V gene: TRBV3-1
J gene: TRBJ2-1
CDR3 DNA: TGTGCCAGCATCGGACTAGCGGCTAATGAGCAGTTCTTC
CDR3 protein: CASIGLAANEQFF